This TCR beta chain appears in the sequencing data of a study of metastatic and nonmetastatic thyroid tumors. Across the study: Repertoires from malignant and benign thyroid patients were compared across blood and tumor or nodule tissue. Findings and caveats of the study: Benign nodules reportedly had significantly lower TCR beta diversity than malignant thyroid tumors in blood and tumor.

For this clone: Its antigen is unknown. An end of the junction does not agree with germline; a read error may underlie this.

Original methodology: To classify distant metastasis in papillary thyroid cancer, a model was built from CDR3 differences across clinicopathological groups. TCRdb reprocessed the PCR reads using MiXCR. The V and J calls were determined by TCRdb, not by the authors. Of about 32,000 clones in the sample, about 19% are singletons; the top ten hold approximately 8.1%. Nobody among the patients had been given any treatment before thyroid surgery. CDR3 size: 17 residues. This TCR derives from a female donor with papillary thyroid cancer or a benign thyroid nodule (not recorded which). Some clones in this sample may be carry-over from other donors' samples. This rearrangement joins TRBV12-3 or TRBV12-4 to TRBJ2-2; tentative D call: TRBD1 (6 bases). Material for sequencing was blood. The CDR3 here is CASILIPQGLNTWELFF. The DNA of the CDR3 is TGTGCCAGCATTCTCATCCCACAGGGTTTAAACACCTGGGAGCTGTTTTTT.